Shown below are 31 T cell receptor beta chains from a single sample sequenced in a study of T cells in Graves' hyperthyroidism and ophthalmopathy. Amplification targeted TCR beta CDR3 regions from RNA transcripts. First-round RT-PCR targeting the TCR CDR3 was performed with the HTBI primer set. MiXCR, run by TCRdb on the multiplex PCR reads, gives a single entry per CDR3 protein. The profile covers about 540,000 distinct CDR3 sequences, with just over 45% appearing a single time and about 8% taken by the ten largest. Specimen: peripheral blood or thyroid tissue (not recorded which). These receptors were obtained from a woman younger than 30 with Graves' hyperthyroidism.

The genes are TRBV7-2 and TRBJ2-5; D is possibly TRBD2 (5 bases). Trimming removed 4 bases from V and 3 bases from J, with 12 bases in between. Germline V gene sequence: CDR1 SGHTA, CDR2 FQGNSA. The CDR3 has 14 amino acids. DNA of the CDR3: TGTGCCAGCAGCTCCAGTACGGGGAAAGAGACCCAGTACTTC. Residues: CASSSSTGKETQYF.

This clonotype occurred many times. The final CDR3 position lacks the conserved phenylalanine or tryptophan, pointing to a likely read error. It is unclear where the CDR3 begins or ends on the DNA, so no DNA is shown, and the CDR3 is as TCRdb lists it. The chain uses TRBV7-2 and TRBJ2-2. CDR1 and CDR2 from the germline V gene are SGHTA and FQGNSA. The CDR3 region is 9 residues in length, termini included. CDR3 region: CASSSAPPT.

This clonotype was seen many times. CDR3 sequence reads: CASSIFRPRRTEAFF. DNA for the CDR3: TGTGCCAGTAGTATATTCAGGCCCCGGAGGACTGAAGCTTTCTTT. The chain employs TRBV19 and TRBJ1-1; D is unclear. This CDR3 has 15 residues. Trimming took off 2 bases at V and 5 bases at J, with 15 bases between the two ends. The germline V gene has CDR1 LNHDA and CDR2 SQIVND (reference sequence). The entire variable domain, with the rest obtained from reference TRBV19 and TRBJ1-1, is as follows: DGGITQSPKYLFRKEGQNVTLSCEQNLNHDAMYWYRQDPGQGLRLIYYSQIVNDFQKGDIAEGYSVSREKKESFPLTVTSAQKNPTAFYLCASSIFRPRRTEAFFGQGTRLTVV.

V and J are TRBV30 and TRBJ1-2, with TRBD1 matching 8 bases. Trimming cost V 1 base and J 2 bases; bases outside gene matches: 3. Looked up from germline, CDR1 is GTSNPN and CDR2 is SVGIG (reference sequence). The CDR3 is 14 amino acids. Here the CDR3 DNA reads TGTGCCTGGAGTGAGACAGGGGTCAACTATGGCTACACCTTC. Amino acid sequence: CAWSETGVNYGYTF.

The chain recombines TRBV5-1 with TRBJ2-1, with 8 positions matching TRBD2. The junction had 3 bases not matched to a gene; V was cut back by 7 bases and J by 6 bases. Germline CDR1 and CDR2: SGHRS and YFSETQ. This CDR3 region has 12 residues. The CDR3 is CASGTRSNEQFF. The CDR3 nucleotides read TGCGCCAGCGGGACTAGGAGCAATGAGCAGTTCTTC. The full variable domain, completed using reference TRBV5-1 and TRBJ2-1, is KAGVTQTPRYLIKTRGQQVTLSCSPISGHRSVSWYQQTPGQGLQFLFEYFSETQRNKGNFPGRFSGRQFSNSRSEMNVSTLELGDSALYLCASGTRSNEQFFGPGTRLTVL.

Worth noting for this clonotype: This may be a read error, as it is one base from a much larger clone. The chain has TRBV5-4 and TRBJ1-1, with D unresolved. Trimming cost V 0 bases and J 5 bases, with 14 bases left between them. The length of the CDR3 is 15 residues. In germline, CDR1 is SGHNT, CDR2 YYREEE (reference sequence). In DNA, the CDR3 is TGTGCCAGCAGCTTGGCTCGGGGAGGCGAGACTGAAGCTTTCTTT. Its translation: CASSLARGGETEAFF. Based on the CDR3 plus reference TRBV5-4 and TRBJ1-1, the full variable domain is ETGVTQSPTHLIKTRGQQVTLRCSSQSGHNTVSWYQQALGQGPQFIFQYYREEENGRGNFPPRFSGLQFPNYSSELNVNALELDDSALYLCASSLARGGETEAFFGQGTRLTVV.

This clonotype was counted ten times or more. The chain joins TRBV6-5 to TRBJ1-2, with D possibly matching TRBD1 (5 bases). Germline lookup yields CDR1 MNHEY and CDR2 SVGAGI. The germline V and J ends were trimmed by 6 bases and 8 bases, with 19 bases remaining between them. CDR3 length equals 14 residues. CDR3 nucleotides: TGTGCCAGCAGCCGTGGGACCGCGGATTGGGGCTACACCTTC. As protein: CASSRGTADWGYTF.

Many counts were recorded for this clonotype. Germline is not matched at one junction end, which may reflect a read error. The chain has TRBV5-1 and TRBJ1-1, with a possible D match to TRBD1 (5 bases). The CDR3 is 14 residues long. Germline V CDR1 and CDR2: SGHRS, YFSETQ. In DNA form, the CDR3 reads TGTGCCAGCAGCTTAGGGGCAGTGAACACTGAAGCTTTCTTT. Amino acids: CASSLGAVNTEAFF.

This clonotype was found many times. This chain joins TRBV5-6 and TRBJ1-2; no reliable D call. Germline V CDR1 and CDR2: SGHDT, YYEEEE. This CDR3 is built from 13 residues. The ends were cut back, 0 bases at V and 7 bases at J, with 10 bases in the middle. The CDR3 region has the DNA TGTGCCAGCAGCTTGGAAAGGCACGGTGGCTACACCTTC. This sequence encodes CASSLERHGGYTF.

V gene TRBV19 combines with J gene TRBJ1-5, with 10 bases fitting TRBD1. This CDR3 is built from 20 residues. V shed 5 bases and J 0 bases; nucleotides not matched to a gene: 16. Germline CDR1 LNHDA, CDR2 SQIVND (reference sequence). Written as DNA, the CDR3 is TGTGCCAGTAGTCTGACCGGGACAGGGGTCGGGCCGACTAGCAATCAGCCCCAGCATTTT. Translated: CASSLTGTGVGPTSNQPQHF. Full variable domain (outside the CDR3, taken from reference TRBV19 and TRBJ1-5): DGGITQSPKYLFRKEGQNVTLSCEQNLNHDAMYWYRQDPGQGLRLIYYSQIVNDFQKGDIAEGYSVSREKKESFPLTVTSAQKNPTAFYLCASSLTGTGVGPTSNQPQHFGDGTRLSIL.

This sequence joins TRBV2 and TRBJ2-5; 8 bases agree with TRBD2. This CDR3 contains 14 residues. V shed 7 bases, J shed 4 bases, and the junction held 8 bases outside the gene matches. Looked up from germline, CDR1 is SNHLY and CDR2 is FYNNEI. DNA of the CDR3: TGTGCCAGCACCGGGGGGGGAAGGGGAGAGACCCAGTACTTC. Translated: CASTGGGRGETQYF.

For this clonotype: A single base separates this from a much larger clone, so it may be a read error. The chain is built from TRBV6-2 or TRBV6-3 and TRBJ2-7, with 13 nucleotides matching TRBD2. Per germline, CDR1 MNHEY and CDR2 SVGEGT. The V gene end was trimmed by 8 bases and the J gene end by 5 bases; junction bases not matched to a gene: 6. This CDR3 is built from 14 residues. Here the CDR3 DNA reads TGTGCCAGCGCCTGGACTAGCGGGAGTAACGAGCAGTACTTC. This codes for CASAWTSGSNEQYF.

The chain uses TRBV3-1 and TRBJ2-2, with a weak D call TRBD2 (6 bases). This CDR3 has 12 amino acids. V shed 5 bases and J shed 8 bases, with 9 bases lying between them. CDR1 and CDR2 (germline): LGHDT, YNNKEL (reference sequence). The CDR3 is CASSFRGGELFF. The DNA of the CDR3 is TGTGCCAGCAGCTTCCGGGGGGGGGAGCTGTTTTTT.

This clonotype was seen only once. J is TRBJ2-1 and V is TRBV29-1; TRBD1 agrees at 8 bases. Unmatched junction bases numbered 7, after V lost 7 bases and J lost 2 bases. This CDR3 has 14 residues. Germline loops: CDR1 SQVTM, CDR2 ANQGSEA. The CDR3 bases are TGCAGCGGGGTGGCAGGGGGCGCCTACAATGAGCAGTTCTTC. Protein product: CSGVAGGAYNEQFF.

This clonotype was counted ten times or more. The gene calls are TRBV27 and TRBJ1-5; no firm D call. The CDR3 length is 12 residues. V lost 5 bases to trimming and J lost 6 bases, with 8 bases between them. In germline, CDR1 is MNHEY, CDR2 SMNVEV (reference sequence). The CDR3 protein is CASSNNAQPQHF. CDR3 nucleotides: TGTGCCAGCAGTAATAACGCTCAGCCCCAGCATTTT.

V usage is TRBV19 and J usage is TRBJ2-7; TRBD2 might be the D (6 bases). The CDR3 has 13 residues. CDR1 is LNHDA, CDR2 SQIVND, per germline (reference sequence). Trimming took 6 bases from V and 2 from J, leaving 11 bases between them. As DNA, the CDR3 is TGTGCCAGTAGCGGGGGAAGAACCTACGAGCAGTACTTC. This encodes CASSGGRTYEQYF.

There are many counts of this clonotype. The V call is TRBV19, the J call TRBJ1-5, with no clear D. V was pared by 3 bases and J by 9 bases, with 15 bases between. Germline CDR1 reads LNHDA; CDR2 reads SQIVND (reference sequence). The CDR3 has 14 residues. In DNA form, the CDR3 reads TGTGCCAGTAGTATTTCGGGTTCCACCCGGCCCCAGCATTTT. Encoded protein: CASSISGSTRPQHF.

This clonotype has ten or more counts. CDR3 region: CATSRDRGTDTQYF. DNA of the CDR3: TGTGCCACCAGCAGAGATAGGGGCACAGATACGCAGTATTTT. The chain recombines TRBV15 with TRBJ2-3; D gene unclear. Between the trimmed V and J ends, which lost 0 bases and 1 base, there was a span of 5 bases. The CDR3 sequence is 14 residues long. The V gene's germline CDR1 is LNHNV and CDR2 YYDKDF (reference sequence).

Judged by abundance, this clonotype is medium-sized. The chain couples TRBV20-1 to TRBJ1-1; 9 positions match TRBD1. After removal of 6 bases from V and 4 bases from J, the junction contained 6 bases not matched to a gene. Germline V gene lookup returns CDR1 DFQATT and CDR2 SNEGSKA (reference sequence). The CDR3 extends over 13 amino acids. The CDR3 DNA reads TGCAGTGCGACACAGGGGGCTAGCACTGAAGCTTTCTTT. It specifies CSATQGASTEAFF.

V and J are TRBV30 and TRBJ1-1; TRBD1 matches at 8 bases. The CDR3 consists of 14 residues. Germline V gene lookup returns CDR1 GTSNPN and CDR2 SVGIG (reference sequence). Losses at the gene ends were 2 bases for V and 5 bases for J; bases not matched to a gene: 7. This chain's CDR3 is CAWSYPGGGTEAFF. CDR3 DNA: TGTGCCTGGAGTTATCCAGGGGGCGGGACTGAAGCTTTCTTT.

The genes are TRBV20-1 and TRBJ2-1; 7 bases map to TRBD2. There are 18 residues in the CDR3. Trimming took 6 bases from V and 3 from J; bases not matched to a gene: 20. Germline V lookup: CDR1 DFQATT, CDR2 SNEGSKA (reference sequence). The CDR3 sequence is CSAATGAGAQHDYNEQFF. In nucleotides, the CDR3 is TGCAGTGCCGCTACTGGGGCGGGAGCTCAACACGACTACAATGAGCAGTTCTTC.

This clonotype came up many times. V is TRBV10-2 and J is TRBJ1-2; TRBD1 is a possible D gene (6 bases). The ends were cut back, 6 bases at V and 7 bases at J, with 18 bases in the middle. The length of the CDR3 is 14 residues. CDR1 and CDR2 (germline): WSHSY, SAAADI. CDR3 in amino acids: CASSERKGVAGYTF. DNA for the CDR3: TGCGCCAGCAGCGAGAGAAAGGGGGTCGCTGGCTACACCTTC.

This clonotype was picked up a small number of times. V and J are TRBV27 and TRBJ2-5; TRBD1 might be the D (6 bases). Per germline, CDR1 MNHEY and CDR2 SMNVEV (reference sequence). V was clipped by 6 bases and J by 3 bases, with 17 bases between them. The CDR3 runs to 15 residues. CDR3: CASSLIRDNEETQYF. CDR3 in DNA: TGTGCCAGCAGCCTAATCCGGGACAACGAAGAGACCCAGTACTTC.

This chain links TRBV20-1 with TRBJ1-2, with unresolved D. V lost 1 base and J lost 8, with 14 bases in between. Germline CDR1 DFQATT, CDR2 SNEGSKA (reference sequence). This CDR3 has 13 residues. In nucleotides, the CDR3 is TGCAGTGCTAGAGGGCCTTGGGCGCGCGGCTACACCTTC. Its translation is CSARGPWARGYTF.

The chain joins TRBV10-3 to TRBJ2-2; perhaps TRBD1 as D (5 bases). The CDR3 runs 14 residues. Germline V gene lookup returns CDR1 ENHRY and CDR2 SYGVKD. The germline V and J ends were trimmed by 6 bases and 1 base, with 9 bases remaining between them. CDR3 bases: TGTGCCATCAGGGACACGGGGAACACCGGGGAGCTGTTTTTT. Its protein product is CAIRDTGNTGELFF.

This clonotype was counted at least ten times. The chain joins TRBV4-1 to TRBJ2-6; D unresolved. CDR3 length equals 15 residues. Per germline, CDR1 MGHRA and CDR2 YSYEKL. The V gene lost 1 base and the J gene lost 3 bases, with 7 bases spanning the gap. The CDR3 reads CASSQVSLGANVLTF. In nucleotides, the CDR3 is TGCGCCAGCAGCCAAGTAAGTCTTGGGGCCAACGTCCTGACTTTC.

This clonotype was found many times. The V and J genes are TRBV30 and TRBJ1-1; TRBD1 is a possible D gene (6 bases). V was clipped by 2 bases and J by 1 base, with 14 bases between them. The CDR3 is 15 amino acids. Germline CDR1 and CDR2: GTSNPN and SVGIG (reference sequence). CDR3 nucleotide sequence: TGTGCCTGGAGTTTCACCGGGACATCGAACACTGAAGCTTTCTTT. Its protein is CAWSFTGTSNTEAFF.

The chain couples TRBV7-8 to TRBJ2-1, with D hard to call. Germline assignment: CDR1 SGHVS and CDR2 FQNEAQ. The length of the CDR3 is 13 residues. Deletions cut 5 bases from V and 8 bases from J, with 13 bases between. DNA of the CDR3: TGTGCCAGCAGCCCGACCTATGACGATGAGCAGTTCTTC. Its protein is CASSPTYDDEQFF. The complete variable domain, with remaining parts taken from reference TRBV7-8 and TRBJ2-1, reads GAGVSQSPRYKVAKRGQDVALRCDPISGHVSLFWYQQALGQGPEFLTYFQNEAQLDKSGLPSDRFFAERPEGSVSTLKIQRTQQEDSAVYLCASSPTYDDEQFFGPGTRLTVL.

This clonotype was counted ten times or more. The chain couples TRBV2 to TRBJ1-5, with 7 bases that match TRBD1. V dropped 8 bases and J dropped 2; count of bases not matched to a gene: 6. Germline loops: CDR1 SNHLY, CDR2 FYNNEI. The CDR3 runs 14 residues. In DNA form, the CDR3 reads TGTGCCAGCTGTAGACAGGGCGGCAATCAGCCCCAGCATTTT. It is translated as CASCRQGGNQPQHF.

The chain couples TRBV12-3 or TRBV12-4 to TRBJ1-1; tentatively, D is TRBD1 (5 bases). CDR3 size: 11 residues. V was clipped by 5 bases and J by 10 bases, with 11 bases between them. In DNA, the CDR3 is TGTGCCAGCAGTCGCGCCGGGACAGCTTTCTTT. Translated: CASSRAGTAFF.

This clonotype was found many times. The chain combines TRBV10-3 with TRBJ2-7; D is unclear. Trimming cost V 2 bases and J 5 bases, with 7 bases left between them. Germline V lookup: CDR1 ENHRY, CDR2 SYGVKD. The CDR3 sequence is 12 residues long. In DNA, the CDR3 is TGTGCCATCAGTGAGAGGAACGACGAGCAGTACTTC. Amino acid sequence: CAISERNDEQYF.